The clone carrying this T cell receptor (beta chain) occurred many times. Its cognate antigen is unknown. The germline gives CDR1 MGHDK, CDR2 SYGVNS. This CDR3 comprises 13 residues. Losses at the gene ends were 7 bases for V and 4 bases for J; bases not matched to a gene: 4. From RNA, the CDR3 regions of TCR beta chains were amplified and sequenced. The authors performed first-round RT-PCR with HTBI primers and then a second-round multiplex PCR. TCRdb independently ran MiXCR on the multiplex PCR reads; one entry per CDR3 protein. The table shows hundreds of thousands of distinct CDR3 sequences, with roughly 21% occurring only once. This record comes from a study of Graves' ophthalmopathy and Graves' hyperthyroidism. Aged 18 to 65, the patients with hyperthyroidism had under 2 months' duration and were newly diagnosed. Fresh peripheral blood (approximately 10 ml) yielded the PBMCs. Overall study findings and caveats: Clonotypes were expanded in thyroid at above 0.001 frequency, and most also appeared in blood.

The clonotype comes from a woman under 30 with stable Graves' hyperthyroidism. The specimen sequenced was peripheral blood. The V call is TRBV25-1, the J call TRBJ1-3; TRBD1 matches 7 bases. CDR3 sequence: CASIDRAGNTIYF. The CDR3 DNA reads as TGTGCCAGCATCGACAGGGCGGGAAACACCATATATTTT.